The rows below give T cell receptor beta chains drawn from one sample of a study of cytomegalovirus exposure and HLA in healthy donors. Using immunoSEQ multiplex PCR, the repertoire was profiled, and TCRdb retains in-frame clones only, with some absent. Of about 120,000 clones listed, less than 85% are singletons. The sample taken for sequencing was PBMCs. The receptors were gathered from a man aged 18 to 29 in good health and CMV-seropositive. Each CDR3 is given with its conserved first and last residue. The D gene is left open where the match is weak. Clone size is shown for a subset of rows, as once, few, many or a class of expanded clone.

clone_size,j_call,cdr3_length,v_call,d_call,cdr3_aa,cdr3_nt
-,TRBJ2-7,13,TRBV29-1,TRBD1,CSGGTGGIGEQYF,TGCAGCGGGGGGACAGGGGGCATCGGCGAGCAGTACTTC
-,TRBJ2-1,15,TRBV7-9,-,CASSLQGIRANEQFF,TGTGCCAGCAGCTTACAGGGAATAAGGGCCAATGAGCAGTTCTTC
-,TRBJ1-6,14,TRBV13,-,CASSPRGSDSPLHF,TGTGCCAGCAGCCCACGGGGGTCGGATTCACCCCTCCACTTT
-,TRBJ1-2,13,TRBV28,-,CASSYSLRAGYTF,TGTGCCAGCAGCTACTCCCTGCGGGCTGGCTACACCTTC
-,TRBJ2-7,14,TRBV27,TRBD1,CASSAGTGGYEQYF,TGTGCCAGCAGTGCCGGGACAGGGGGCTACGAGCAGTACTTC
once,TRBJ2-5,12,TRBV6-1,-,CASLSLEETQYF,TGTGCCAGCCTATCGTTGGAAGAGACCCAGTACTTC
-,TRBJ1-1,13,TRBV2,TRBD1,CASRTGQGGEAFF,TGTGCCAGCAGGACGGGACAGGGAGGTGAAGCTTTCTTT
-,TRBJ2-7,14,TRBV28,TRBD1,CASSRGQATYEQYF,TGTGCCAGCAGCCGCGGACAGGCGACTTACGAGCAGTACTTC
-,TRBJ2-1,14,TRBV5-6,-,CASSFGFSYNEQFF,TGTGCCAGCAGCTTCGGGTTCTCCTACAATGAGCAGTTCTTC
few,TRBJ2-7,13,TRBV5-1,TRBD2,CASSLGDYYEQYF,TGCGCCAGCAGCTTGGGGGACTACTACGAGCAGTACTTC
-,TRBJ2-1,12,TRBV15,-,CATSRDETRQFF,TGTGCCACCAGCAGAGATGAAACTAGACAGTTCTTC
-,TRBJ1-1,13,TRBV6-4,-,CASSRRVGTEAFF,TGTGCCAGCAGCCGACGGGTTGGCACTGAAGCTTTCTTT
-,TRBJ1-2,14,TRBV10-2,-,CASSESQGTYGYTF,TGCGCCAGCAGTGAGTCGCAGGGGACCTATGGCTACACCTTC
-,TRBJ1-4,13,TRBV10-1,-,CASSESDGGKLFF,TGCGCCAGCAGTGAGTCGGACGGGGGAAAACTGTTTTTT
-,TRBJ1-6,16,TRBV28,-,CASSPQDTGANSPLHF,TGTGCCAGCAGTCCCCAGGACACAGGAGCAAATTCACCCCTCCACTTT
once,TRBJ1-1,15,TRBV4-1,TRBD1,CASSRGTGENTEAFF,TGCGCCAGCAGCCGGGGGACAGGGGAAAACACTGAAGCTTTCTTT
-,TRBJ2-3,15,TRBV6-6,TRBD1,CASSLTGGDADTQYF,TGTGCCAGCAGTCTGACAGGGGGCGATGCAGATACGCAGTATTTT
few,TRBJ1-2,15,TRBV5-6,TRBD1,CASSTGTGGPDGYTF,TGTGCCAGCAGTACCGGGACAGGGGGCCCCGATGGCTACACCTTC
-,TRBJ1-1,20,TRBV9,-,CASSVAPGGRGPKGNTEAFF,TGTGCCAGCAGCGTAGCCCCGGGTGGGAGGGGACCCAAGGGGAACACTGAAGCTTTCTTT
-,TRBJ2-3,11,TRBV5-1,-,CASADKDTQYF,TGCGCCAGCGCCGACAAAGATACGCAGTATTTT
-,TRBJ2-5,14,TRBV6-1,-,CASTAGGYQETQYF,TGTGCCAGCACCGCCGGAGGATACCAAGAGACCCAGTACTTC
-,TRBJ1-2,16,TRBV30,TRBD1,CAWSGLGDRASYGYTF,TGTGCCTGGAGTGGTCTAGGGGACAGGGCATCCTATGGCTACACCTTC
-,TRBJ1-4,16,TRBV7-8,-,CASSLVRAGENEKLFF,TGTGCCAGCAGCTTAGTCCGGGCAGGGGAAAATGAAAAACTGTTTTTT
-,TRBJ1-1,13,TRBV6-1,-,CASRGPGGTEAFF,TGTGCCAGCAGGGGACCCGGGGGGACTGAAGCTTTCTTT
-,TRBJ2-2,14,TRBV5-4,TRBD1,CASRRAGGTGELFF,TGTGCCAGCAGGAGGGCAGGGGGCACCGGGGAGCTGTTTTTT
-,TRBJ2-5,14,TRBV7-9,TRBD2,CASSPSGGAETQYF,TGTGCCAGCAGTCCAAGCGGGGGGGCAGAGACCCAGTACTTC
once,TRBJ2-2,16,TRBV9,TRBD1,CASSVEGQVNTGELFF,TGTGCCAGCAGCGTAGAGGGACAGGTAAACACCGGGGAGCTGTTTTTT
-,TRBJ2-7,16,TRBV2,TRBD1,CASPRNPGQPNYEQYF,TGTGCCAGCCCCCGAAACCCGGGACAGCCCAACTACGAGCAGTACTTC
-,TRBJ1-1,15,TRBV18,TRBD1,CASSPQTGGGTEAFF,TGTGCCAGCTCACCCCAAACAGGGGGCGGCACTGAAGCTTTCTTT
-,TRBJ1-2,15,TRBV13,-,CASSPGEGANYGYTF,TGTGCCAGCAGCCCTGGAGAGGGCGCTAACTATGGCTACACCTTC
-,TRBJ1-1,14,TRBV19,-,CASSIAGGNTEAFF,TGTGCCAGTAGTATAGCCGGCGGAAACACTGAAGCTTTCTTT
-,TRBJ2-7,11,TRBV30,TRBD2,CAWSSGGVQYF,TGTGCCTGGAGTTCGGGGGGGGTGCAGTACTTC
-,TRBJ1-2,16,TRBV30,TRBD1,CAWSVGTGGVGDGYTF,TGTGCCTGGAGTGTAGGGACAGGGGGCGTTGGTGATGGCTACACCTTC
-,TRBJ1-2,13,TRBV7-9,-,CASSPRQVPEHTF,TGTGCCAGCAGCCCTCGACAGGTTCCGGAGCACACCTTC
-,TRBJ1-1,14,TRBV9,-,CASSVVSGNTEAFF,TGTGCCAGCAGCGTAGTGAGCGGGAACACTGAAGCTTTCTTT
-,TRBJ1-1,11,TRBV7-9,-,CASSLFSEAFF,TGTGCCAGCAGCTTATTCTCTGAAGCTTTCTTT
-,TRBJ1-5,15,TRBV19,-,CASSIMGGGGQPQHF,TGTGCCAGTAGTATAATGGGGGGTGGAGGTCAGCCCCAGCATTTT
-,TRBJ1-2,15,TRBV18,-,CASSLGDTDNYGYTF,TGTGCCAGCTCACTGGGGGACACGGACAACTATGGCTACACCTTC
once,TRBJ2-2,11,TRBV30,-,CAWKNKGELFF,TGTGCCTGGAAAAACAAGGGGGAGCTGTTTTTT
-,TRBJ1-6,12,TRBV5-4,-,CASSLGDSPLHF,TGTGCCAGCAGCTTGGGAGATTCACCCCTCCACTTT
-,TRBJ2-7,16,TRBV2,TRBD2,CASSRPGGGNTYEQYF,TGTGCCAGCAGTCGACCTGGGGGGGGGAATACCTACGAGCAGTACTTC
-,TRBJ2-3,15,TRBV10-3,TRBD2,CAISDGLAGSDTQYF,TGTGCCATCAGTGATGGACTAGCGGGGTCAGATACGCAGTATTTT
many,TRBJ1-2,12,TRBV6-6,TRBD1,CASSYSTQGDAF,TGTGCCAGCAGTTACTCGACACAGGGGGACGCCTTC
-,TRBJ1-2,16,TRBV14,TRBD1,CASSSITGQTLYGYTF,TGTGCCAGCAGCTCAATTACGGGACAGACCCTCTATGGCTACACCTTC
-,TRBJ2-7,14,TRBV5-1,TRBD2,CASSTMGGIYEQYF,TGCGCCAGCAGCACGATGGGGGGGATCTACGAGCAGTACTTC
once,TRBJ2-3,16,TRBV5-4,-,CASSPFPGGGTDTQYF,TGTGCCAGCAGCCCCTTCCCCGGGGGTGGCACAGATACGCAGTATTTT
-,TRBJ1-1,13,TRBV6-5,-,CASSYGGGTEAFF,TGTGCCAGCAGTTACGGCGGGGGGACTGAAGCTTTCTTT
-,TRBJ1-6,15,TRBV5-8,TRBD1,CASSFGTVYNSPLHF,TGTGCCAGCAGCTTCGGGACAGTTTATAATTCACCCCTCCACTTT
-,TRBJ2-2,15,TRBV27,-,CASSLSPQVTGELFF,TGTGCCAGCAGTTTATCGCCGCAGGTCACCGGGGAGCTGTTTTTT
few,TRBJ2-5,13,TRBV5-4,TRBD2,CASSAGTRETQYF,TGTGCCAGCAGCGCCGGGACTAGAGAGACCCAGTACTTC
-,TRBJ2-1,18,TRBV7-3,-,CASSLYPLQGSSYNEQFF,TGTGCCAGCAGCTTATACCCCCTCCAGGGAAGCTCCTACAATGAGCAGTTCTTC
-,TRBJ1-1,15,TRBV5-1,-,CASSFKGGSDTEAFF,TGCGCCAGCAGCTTTAAGGGAGGGTCCGACACTGAAGCTTTCTTT
-,TRBJ2-7,18,TRBV5-4,TRBD2,CASSRTSGGTSPPYEQYF,TGTGCCAGCAGCCGTACTAGCGGGGGGACTTCTCCTCCCTACGAGCAGTACTTC